The 28 T cell receptor beta chains below come from one sample, sequenced in a study of human T cells and chemical hapten exposure. Regarding time point: patch test 3, about 24 weeks after DPC sensitization. Treatment of the sample: therapeutic diphenylcyclopropenone sensitization with weekly scalp DPC. Using its own MiXCR run on the RACE reads, TCRdb lists one record per CDR3 protein. This sample carries 50,000 to 80,000 distinct CDR3 sequences, around 10% of them seen once, and the ten largest clones take less than 2.5%. Sequencing was performed on whole blood, taken in connection with sensitization to the hapten diphenylcyclopropenone (DPC). These TCRs come from a woman aged 25 to 39 with alopecia areata. Some clones in this sample may be carry-over from other donors' samples.

This clonotype was counted at least ten times. The chain links TRBV27 to TRBJ1-1; TRBD1 is a possible D gene (5 bases). CDR1 and CDR2 (germline): MNHEY, SMNVEV (reference sequence). The CDR3 runs 15 residues. Trimming took 3 bases from V and 3 from J, leaving 14 bases between them. The CDR3, as DNA: TGTGCCAGCAGTTTCGGTTTGAAGGGGCACACTGAAGCTTTCTTT. Its translation: CASSFGLKGHTEAFF.

This clonotype was seen repeatedly, ten times or more. The rearrangement links TRBV10-1 to TRBJ1-6; TRBD1 might be the D (6 bases). Germline-derived CDR1 and CDR2 are WNHNN and SYGVQD (reference sequence). V was pared by 4 bases and J by 7 bases, with 8 bases between. The CDR3 is 13 amino acids. The CDR3 bases are TGCGCCAGCAGTGCAGGGGTGAATTCACCCCTCCACTTT. This translates into CASSAGVNSPLHF.

In this sample, this clonotype turned up many times. The chain links TRBV19 to TRBJ1-5; D is uncertain. V lost 3 bases and J 2 bases, leaving 11 bases between the germline ends. The germline V gene encodes CDR1 LNHDA and CDR2 SQIVND (reference sequence). The CDR3 is 15 amino acids. The CDR3 nucleotides are TGTGCCAGTAGTATGATTAGAGAGCGCAATCAGCCCCAGCATTTT. This sequence encodes CASSMIRERNQPQHF.

This clonotype was seen more than once but under ten times. The rearrangement links TRBV7-6 to TRBJ2-5, with D tentatively TRBD1 (5 bases). This CDR3 has 15 amino acids. Trimming cost V 1 base and J 1 base, with 10 bases left between them. Germline V gives CDR1 SGHVS, CDR2 FNYEAQ. The CDR3 region has the DNA TGTGCCAGCAGCTTAGTTTGGGGCAGCCAAGAGACCCAGTACTTC. It translates to CASSLVWGSQETQYF. Combining the CDR3 with reference TRBV7-6 and TRBJ2-5 gives the whole variable domain GAGVSQSPRYKVTKRGQDVALRCDPISGHVSLYWYRQALGQGPEFLTYFNYEAQQDKSGLPNDRFSAERPEGSISTLTIQRTEQRDSAMYRCASSLVWGSQETQYFGPGTRLLVL.

At least ten counts were recorded for this clonotype. The chain uses TRBV12-2 and TRBJ1-6; TRBD1, the D gene given by the table, was not confirmed from the DNA. TRBV12-2 is a pseudogene locus. The CDR3 is made up of 18 amino acids. The CDR3 sequence is CASRLRTVPSSYNSPLHF. In DNA form, the CDR3 reads TGTGCAAGTCGCTTGAGGACAGTCCCAAGCTCCTATAATTCACCCCTCCACTTT.

This clonotype was detected a few times. The V call is TRBV20-1, the J call TRBJ2-2, with D hard to call. This CDR3 spans 12 amino acids. The germline gives CDR1 DFQATT, CDR2 SNEGSKA (reference sequence). V lost 2 bases to trimming and J lost 3 bases, with 4 bases between them. This chain's CDR3 is CSARQHTGELFF. CDR3 sequence (DNA): TGCAGTGCTAGACAGCACACCGGGGAGCTGTTTTTT.

This clonotype occurred many times. V is TRBV6-1 and J is TRBJ1-1, with no clear D. The ends were cut back, 3 bases at V and 5 bases at J, with 19 bases in the middle. This CDR3 is built from 16 residues. The germline CDR1 and CDR2 sequences are MNHNS and SASEGT. In DNA, the CDR3 is TGTGCCAGCAGTGATGCCCCGAGGACGGAGGGAACTGAAGCTTTCTTT. This codes for CASSDAPRTEGTEAFF.

This clonotype was detected only a few times. The J gene is TRBJ2-1, the V gene TRBV2; 12 bases line up with TRBD2. Germline CDR1 and CDR2: SNHLY and FYNNEI. The J segment lost 6 bases and the V segment lost 10 bases, leaving 7 bases of the junction unmatched. This CDR3 has 14 amino acids. This CDR3 is CATLLAGGSNEQFF. The CDR3 nucleotides read TGTGCCACCTTACTAGCGGGAGGATCCAATGAGCAGTTCTTC.

The chain joins TRBV3-2 to TRBJ2-3; the D call TRBD2 from the table was never checked on the DNA. TRBV3-2 counts as a pseudogene. This CDR3 region has 17 residues. The CDR3 DNA reads as TGTGCCAGCAGCCAAGCACCAGCGGGAATAAGCACAGATACGCAGTATTTT. It codes for CASSQAPAGISTDTQYF.

The CDR3 DNA follows: TGCAGCGTTGGTCTGGGGTCTCTTGGGATATACACCTTC. Translation gives CSVGLGSLGIYTF. V gene TRBV29-1 combines with J gene TRBJ1-2; D is undetermined. Trimming cost V 4 bases and J 11 bases, with 20 bases left between them. The CDR3 runs 13 residues. Per the germline V gene, CDR1 is SQVTM and CDR2 is ANQGSEA.

This clonotype was recorded a few times. The rearrangement joins TRBV12-3 or TRBV12-4 to TRBJ2-2, with 8 bases lining up with TRBD2. The V segment lost 5 bases and the J segment 4 bases; nucleotides outside the gene matches: 3. The CDR3 is 14 amino acids. CDR3 protein: CASSSGSVTGELFF. The CDR3 DNA reads TGTGCCAGCAGTAGCGGGAGCGTCACCGGGGAGCTGTTTTTT.

This clonotype was observed a handful of times. This sequence joins TRBV11-2 and TRBJ1-3; TRBD1 aligns across 10 bases. The CDR3 is made up of 17 amino acids. V gave up 6 bases and J gave up 1 base; unmatched junction bases: 9. Per the germline V gene, CDR1 is SGHAT and CDR2 is FQNNGV. CDR3 in DNA: TGTGCCAGCAGGTCCCCGGGACAGGGGAATTCTGGAAACACCATATATTTT. Encoded protein: CASRSPGQGNSGNTIYF.

The chain has TRBV28 and TRBJ1-5; D call uncertain. The CDR3 is 11 amino acids. V was shortened by 7 bases and J by 3 bases, with 4 bases between the two germline ends. CDR1 and CDR2 (germline): MDHEN, SYDVKM. CDR3 region: CASKNNQPQHF. The CDR3 DNA reads TGTGCCAGCAAGAACAATCAGCCCCAGCATTTT.

V is TRBV3-1 and J is TRBJ2-4; D gene unclear. From germline, CDR1 is LGHDT and CDR2 YNNKEL (reference sequence). The length of the CDR3 is 16 residues. The ends were cut back, 4 bases at V and 0 bases at J, with 13 bases in the middle. The CDR3: CASSLTFELAKNIQYF. CDR3 bases: TGTGCCAGCAGCCTCACATTCGAGCTAGCCAAAAACATTCAGTACTTC.

The rearrangement uses TRBV28 and TRBJ2-1; TRBD2 matches 7 bases. Per germline, CDR1 MDHEN and CDR2 SYDVKM. V lost 5 bases, J lost 5 bases, and 3 bases stayed unmatched. This CDR3 is built from 13 residues. The CDR3 coding sequence is TGTGCCAGCAGTACCCTAGCGGACAATGAGCAGTTCTTC. It codes for CASSTLADNEQFF.

Only a few counts were recorded for this clonotype. The chain carries TRBV2 and TRBJ1-5; TRBD1 aligns across 9 bases. In germline, CDR1 is SNHLY, CDR2 FYNNEI. The V gene end was trimmed by 6 bases and the J gene end by 7 bases; junction bases not matched to a gene: 4. The CDR3 length is 13 residues. CDR3 sequence reads: CASSADRGQPQHF. In DNA, the CDR3 is TGTGCCAGCAGCGCGGACAGGGGACAGCCCCAGCATTTT. Full variable domain (remainder filled in from reference TRBV2 and TRBJ1-5): EPEVTQTPSHQVTQMGQEVILRCVPISNHLYFYWYRQILGQKVEFLVSFYNNEISEKSEIFDDQFSVERPDGSNFTLKIRSTKLEDSAMYFCASSADRGQPQHFGDGTRLSIL.

This clonotype was detected only a few times. This chain links TRBV14 with TRBJ1-2, with D possibly being TRBD1 (5 bases). Trimming stripped 1 base from V and 5 bases from J, with 11 bases between. The CDR3 consists of 14 residues. CDR1 and CDR2 (germline): SGHDN, FVKESK. The CDR3 here is CASSQASQGYGYTF. The CDR3 coding sequence is TGTGCCAGCAGCCAAGCTTCCCAGGGTTATGGCTACACCTTC.

V and J are TRBV28 and TRBJ2-7; D gene ambiguous. CDR3 length equals 12 residues. The V end was cut by 5 bases, the J end by 0 bases, with 5 bases between. Germline V gives CDR1 MDHEN, CDR2 SYDVKM. The CDR3 region has the DNA TGTGCCAGCAGTCCCGGCTCCTACGAGCAGTACTTC. Protein sequence: CASSPGSYEQYF.

This clonotype was recorded a few times. V is TRBV18 and J is TRBJ1-1; no firm D call. Germline V CDR1 and CDR2: KGHSH, LQKENI. Trimming removed 1 base from V and 5 bases from J, with 11 bases in between. The CDR3 totals 14 residues. CDR3 in DNA: TGTGCCAGCTCACCACTCGACCGAGAAACTGAAGCTTTCTTT. Translated: CASSPLDRETEAFF.

This clonotype occurred a few times. DNA for the CDR3: TGCGCCAGCAGCTTGCAGGAGAGGGAAAAACTGTTTTTT. Amino acid sequence: CASSLQEREKLFF. This chain connects TRBV5-1 to TRBJ1-4; D unclear. V gave up 1 base and J gave up 8 bases, with 9 bases separating them. The CDR3 has 13 amino acids. Germline V gives CDR1 SGHRS, CDR2 YFSETQ.

This clonotype was detected a few times. V and J are TRBV30 and TRBJ1-3; perhaps TRBD1 as D (6 bases). V gave up 1 base and J gave up 5 bases, with 15 bases separating them. Germline V CDR1 and CDR2: GTSNPN, SVGIG (reference sequence). The CDR3 has 15 residues. CDR3 coding DNA: TGTGCCTGGAGTGATTTTGGGGGGCCACGAAACACCATATATTTT. Translated, it gives CAWSDFGGPRNTIYF.

The genes are TRBV5-1 and TRBJ1-3; no clear D gene. With 1 base removed from V and 8 bases from J, the gap between germline ends came to 16 bases. Germline values: CDR1 SGHRS, CDR2 YFSETQ. This CDR3 contains 15 residues. The chain's CDR3 is CASSLSPTAGDTIYF. The CDR3 DNA is TGCGCCAGCAGCTTGTCCCCCACGGCCGGGGACACCATATATTTT. The complete variable domain, with remaining parts taken from reference TRBV5-1 and TRBJ1-3, reads KAGVTQTPRYLIKTRGQQVTLSCSPISGHRSVSWYQQTPGQGLQFLFEYFSETQRNKGNFPGRFSGRQFSNSRSEMNVSTLELGDSALYLCASSLSPTAGDTIYFGEGSWLTVV.

On this clonotype: One junction end does not reproduce the germline sequence, and a read error may be involved. CDR3 nucleotide sequence: TGTGCCAGCAGCATAGCCCCGGTGGCAGGGGCTAACTATGGCTACACCTTC. Its translation is CASSIAPVAGANYGYTF. The V call is TRBV7-8, the J call TRBJ1-2, with D possibly being TRBD1 (6 bases). This CDR3 is 17 amino acids long. Germline loops: CDR1 SGHVS, CDR2 FQNEAQ. Full variable domain (rest looked up from reference TRBV7-8 and TRBJ1-2): GAGVSQSPRYKVAKRGQDVALRCDPISGHVSLFWYQQALGQGPEFLTYFQNEAQLDKSGLPSDRFFAERPEGSVSTLKIQRTQQEDSAVYLCASSIAPVAGANYGYTFGSGTRLTVV.

The rearrangement joins TRBV6-1 to TRBJ1-2; 7 bases match TRBD1. Germline V gives CDR1 MNHNS, CDR2 SASEGT. V trimming: 3 bases; J trimming: 4 bases; junction bases outside the gene matches: 8. There are 15 residues in the CDR3. CDR3 in DNA: TGTGCCAGCAGTGATCCGCGACAGGGATTCTATGGCTACACCTTC. Translation gives CASSDPRQGFYGYTF.

This clonotype came up a few times. The rearrangement uses TRBV5-4 and TRBJ1-1; a possible D gene is TRBD1 (6 bases). From germline, CDR1 is SGHNT and CDR2 YYREEE (reference sequence). V was pared by 4 bases and J by 3 bases, with 13 bases between. The CDR3 loop spans 14 amino acids. In DNA, the CDR3 is TGTGCCAGCAGCCAACAGGGTACGGACACTGAAGCTTTCTTT. It yields the protein CASSQQGTDTEAFF.

This clonotype was observed a handful of times. V usage is TRBV20-1 and J usage is TRBJ2-5; perhaps D is TRBD1 or TRBD2 (5 bases each). Germline CDR1 reads DFQATT; CDR2 reads SNEGSKA (reference sequence). The CDR3 runs to 14 residues. Trimming removed 5 bases at V and 7 bases at J, with 20 bases between. The chain's CDR3 is CSAATGTTLGTQYF. In nucleotides, the CDR3 is TGCAGTGCTGCCACCGGGACGACTCTGGGGACCCAGTACTTC.

This clonotype was picked up a small number of times. This chain connects TRBV30 to TRBJ2-6; D is undetermined. The ends were cut back, 7 bases at V and 2 bases at J, with 12 bases in the middle. The germline CDR1 and CDR2 sequences are GTSNPN and SVGIG (reference sequence). The length of the CDR3 is 14 residues. Here the CDR3 DNA reads TGTGCCTCTCCCTCGGTGGCTGGGGCCAACGTCCTGACTTTC. Its protein is CASPSVAGANVLTF.

This chain links TRBV20-1 with TRBJ2-3, with TRBD2 identical over 10 bases. Germline values: CDR1 DFQATT, CDR2 SNEGSKA (reference sequence). The trim removed 3 bases at V and 0 bases at J, leaving 9 bases unmatched. This CDR3 has 17 amino acids. The CDR3, as DNA: TGCAGTGCTAGCCCGGGACTAGCGTACCCTAGCACAGATACGCAGTATTTT. It codes for CSASPGLAYPSTDTQYF.